A single sample gave rise to the 24 T cell receptor beta chains below, sequenced in a study of blood T cells in healthy people across ages (dated by TCRdb to 2014 to 2015). The method behind the library was 5' RACE. These reads were obtained on an Illumina HiSeq 2500. A second PCR of roughly 6 to 11 cycles was run with a J-beta primer mix and a sample-barcoded 5' primer. TCRdb handled the public reads itself, with Q25 trimming in fastp and clone calling in MiXCR, and kept productive beta chains. Here each entry gathers all rows of one CDR3 protein and keeps the most common genes and DNA. The sample data list about 800,000 distinct CDR3 sequences, and 58% of these were observed just once. Approximately 23% of the sample is in the top ten clones. Sample: blood. Receptors originate from a man aged 25-40 years in good health.

The chain links TRBV7-2 to TRBJ1-2; D is ambiguous. The length of the CDR3 is 12 residues. Trimming stripped 5 bases from V and 8 bases from J, with 12 bases between. Per germline, CDR1 SGHTA and CDR2 FQGNSA. CDR3 nucleotides: TGTGCCAGCAGCCCCCTGGGGAGCGGCTACACCTTC. Residues: CASSPLGSGYTF.

V and J are TRBV4-2 and TRBJ2-3; D is undetermined. Trimming removed 0 bases from V and 0 bases from J, with 4 bases in between. Germline CDR1 and CDR2: LGHNA and YNFKEQ. This CDR3 comprises 14 residues. CDR3 in DNA: TGTGCCAGCAGCCAAGAACGGAGCACAGATACGCAGTATTTT. Protein sequence: CASSQERSTDTQYF.

In its sample, this clonotype was seen a few times. The chain has TRBV20-1 and TRBJ2-5, with 9 bases lining up with TRBD1. V lost 5 bases to trimming and J lost 4 bases; unmatched junction nucleotides: 11. Germline loops: CDR1 DFQATT, CDR2 SNEGSKA (reference sequence). The CDR3 spans 15 residues. CDR3 nucleotide sequence: TGCAGTGCTCCCAAAACCGACAGGGGGGGAGAGACCCAGTACTTC. It specifies CSAPKTDRGGETQYF.

The chain joins TRBV6-1 to TRBJ2-5; weak D call: TRBD2 (7 bases). V gave up 1 base and J gave up 3 bases, with 12 bases separating them. The CDR3 consists of 15 residues. CDR1 and CDR2 (germline): MNHNS, SASEGT. CDR3 nucleotide sequence: TGTGCCAGCAGTGAAGTCGGGGGGCCGGAAGAGACCCAGTACTTC. Its protein product is CASSEVGGPEETQYF.

The chain recombines TRBV7-2 with TRBJ2-3; no firm D call. The V gene lost 2 bases and the J gene lost 5 bases, with 11 bases spanning the gap. Germline lookup yields CDR1 SGHTA and CDR2 FQGNSA. This CDR3 spans 14 amino acids. CDR3 nucleotides: TGTGCCAGCAGCTTATCGATTGGGCGAGATACGCAGTATTTT. Translation: CASSLSIGRDTQYF.

At least ten counts were recorded for this clonotype. The gene calls are TRBV7-2 and TRBJ1-2, with D unresolved. The germline V gene encodes CDR1 SGHTA and CDR2 FQGNSA. V dropped 2 bases and J dropped 3 bases, with 1 base sitting between them. The CDR3 is made up of 11 amino acids. The CDR3 coding sequence is TGTGCCAGCAGCTTACACTATGGCTACACCTTC. This translates into CASSLHYGYTF.

The V and J genes are TRBV18 and TRBJ2-1, with D perhaps TRBD1 (6 bases). Germline loops: CDR1 KGHSH, CDR2 LQKENI. V gave up 2 bases and J gave up 6 bases, with 11 bases separating them. This CDR3 spans 14 amino acids. CDR3 amino acids: CASSPSLQGNEQFF. Here the CDR3 DNA reads TGTGCCAGCTCACCATCTCTACAGGGCAATGAGCAGTTCTTC.

The chain's CDR3 is CASGIQGHGNQPQHF. CDR3 bases: TGTGCCAGCGGGATACAGGGGCATGGCAATCAGCCCCAGCATTTT. This sequence joins TRBV2 and TRBJ1-5, with 7 bases aligning to TRBD1. Germline V gene data show CDR1 as SNHLY and CDR2 as FYNNEI. The CDR3 spans 15 residues. Trimming took 8 bases from V and 2 from J; bases not matched to a gene: 9.

V usage is TRBV4-3 and J usage is TRBJ2-5; unclear D gene. Trimming took 1 base from V and 5 from J, leaving 14 bases between them. Germline V gene lookup returns CDR1 LGHNA and CDR2 YSLEER. This CDR3 is 15 amino acids long. Here the CDR3 DNA reads TGCGCCAGCAGCCAAGGAACGGCATTCGGCGAGACCCAGTACTTC. Amino acids: CASSQGTAFGETQYF.

The chain recombines TRBV7-2 with TRBJ2-7; a weak D match, TRBD1 (6 bases). Looked up from germline, CDR1 is SGHTA and CDR2 is FQGNSA. The CDR3 covers 13 residues. With 5 bases removed from V and 5 bases from J, the gap between germline ends came to 13 bases. CDR3 amino acids: CASSKAGEHEQYF. DNA of the CDR3: TGTGCCAGCAGCAAAGCAGGGGAACACGAGCAGTACTTC.

The CDR3 spells CSASLSDRGHRDGYTF. DNA of the CDR3: TGCAGTGCTAGCCTCTCGGACAGGGGGCATCGAGATGGCTACACCTTC. V usage is TRBV20-1 and J usage is TRBJ1-2; TRBD1 matches 11 bases. Unmatched junction bases numbered 12, after V lost 3 bases and J lost 6 bases. CDR3 length: 16 residues. Germline-derived CDR1 and CDR2 are DFQATT and SNEGSKA (reference sequence).

This clonotype was observed a handful of times. V and J are TRBV6-5 and TRBJ2-7; 13 positions match TRBD2. This CDR3 is built from 15 residues. Germline CDR1 and CDR2: MNHEY and SVGAGI. J gave up 4 bases and V 6 bases, and 6 bases lay outside the gene matches. CDR3 sequence reads: CASSVTSGRHYEQYF. DNA for the CDR3: TGTGCCAGCAGCGTGACTAGCGGGAGGCATTACGAGCAGTACTTC.

The chain couples TRBV20-1 to TRBJ2-1, with D hard to call. V shed 0 bases and J shed 4 bases, with 10 bases lying between them. CDR3 length: 14 amino acids. Looked up from germline, CDR1 is DFQATT and CDR2 is SNEGSKA (reference sequence). The CDR3 DNA reads TGCAGTGCTAGAGACGGGCCCGATTACAATGAGCAGTTCTTC. The encoded protein is CSARDGPDYNEQFF.

The chain uses TRBV21-1 and TRBJ1-4; TRBD1 is the table's D call, not checked against the DNA. TRBV21-1 is designated a pseudogene. The CDR3 runs to 13 residues. This CDR3 reads CASSKDQGEKLFF. CDR3 coding DNA: TGTGCCAGCAGCAAGGACCAGGGCGAAAAACTGTTTTTT.

This clonotype has just a few counts. The gene calls are TRBV4-2 and TRBJ1-2; D is undetermined. This CDR3 contains 13 residues. The V and J ends lost 7 bases and 7 bases respectively, with 16 bases between them. Per the germline V gene, CDR1 is LGHNA and CDR2 is YNFKEQ. This CDR3 is CASNSNGGSGYTF. CDR3 in DNA: TGTGCCAGCAACTCCAACGGCGGGAGTGGCTACACCTTC.

The rearrangement joins TRBV5-6 to TRBJ2-5; 9 bases are shared with TRBD2. V lost 2 bases and J lost 4; bases outside the gene matches: 6. From germline, CDR1 is SGHDT and CDR2 YYEEEE. The CDR3 sequence is 15 residues long. The CDR3 DNA is TGTGCCAGCAGCTTACTAGCGGGTGCTCGAGAGACCCAGTACTTC. This sequence encodes CASSLLAGARETQYF.

The chain has TRBV6-2 or TRBV6-3 and TRBJ2-4, with 11 bases fitting TRBD2. Gene TRBJ2-7 matches the end of the DNA better, so the J call may be wrong. Germline V gene sequence: CDR1 MNHEY, CDR2 SVGEGT. The CDR3 has 15 residues. CDR3 in DNA: TGTGCCAGCAGGACTACTAGCGGGAGTTCCTACGAGCAGTACTTC. It is translated as CASRTTSGSSYEQYF.

This clonotype was seen only a few times. This chain links TRBV5-1 with TRBJ2-7; TRBD1 might be the D (5 bases). Germline CDR1 is SGHRS and CDR2 is YFSETQ. V was shortened by 0 bases and J by 7 bases, with 8 bases between the two germline ends. The CDR3 runs 12 residues. The CDR3 is CASSLEGEEQYF. The CDR3 bases are TGCGCCAGCAGCTTGGAAGGGGAAGAGCAGTACTTC.

Points on this clonotype: The limits of the CDR3 on the DNA are not certain, so only TCRdb's listed CDR3 is given. The chain has TRBV2 and TRBJ2-7; TRBD2 is the table's D call, not checked against the DNA. The CDR3 sequence runs 14 residues, both termini included. The germline CDR1 and CDR2 sequences are SNHLY and FYNNEI. This CDR3 reads CATRFGSGSYERYF.

This clonotype showed up just a few times. The chain links TRBV11-1 to TRBJ2-7; D is undetermined. The CDR3 has 14 amino acids. Germline assignment: CDR1 SGHAT and CDR2 FQDESV (reference sequence). Trimming shortened V by 5 bases and J by 3 bases, and 14 bases separated the two germline ends. The CDR3 nucleotides read TGTGCCAGCAGCCGATCGGGTGGTGTCTACGAGCAGTACTTC. Translated, it gives CASSRSGGVYEQYF.

The chain recombines TRBV20-1 with TRBJ2-7; the D is unclear. This CDR3 contains 12 residues. Per germline, CDR1 DFQATT and CDR2 SNEGSKA (reference sequence). The ends were cut back, 7 bases at V and 0 bases at J, with 10 bases in the middle. CDR3 in DNA: TGCAGTGGCGACATCGGCTCCTACGAGCAGTACTTC. This translates into CSGDIGSYEQYF.

The chain joins TRBV7-4 to TRBJ2-1; 11 nucleotides agree with TRBD2. The CDR3 spans 17 residues. V lost 5 bases, J lost 8 bases, and 14 bases stayed unmatched. Germline V lookup: CDR1 SGHVT, CDR2 SQSDAQ. The CDR3 DNA sequence: TGTGCCAGCAGCCACGGGACTAGCGGCACCCCGGAGGATGAGCAGTTCTTC. This encodes CASSHGTSGTPEDEQFF.

The chain links TRBV27 to TRBJ2-1; D is perhaps TRBD1 (5 bases). The germline V and J ends were trimmed by 2 bases and 6 bases, with 14 bases remaining between them. CDR1 is MNHEY, CDR2 SMNVEV, per germline (reference sequence). CDR3 length: 15 amino acids. The CDR3 DNA follows: TGTGCCAGCAGTTTAGTGGGGCAATTGGGCAATGAGCAGTTCTTC. Amino acid sequence: CASSLVGQLGNEQFF.

This chain connects TRBV5-1 to TRBJ2-1; D might be TRBD1 or TRBD2, each matching 5 bases. The CDR3 sequence is 18 residues long. Germline assignment: CDR1 SGHRS and CDR2 YFSETQ. The V gene lost 4 bases and the J gene lost 8 bases, with 28 bases spanning the gap. CDR3 sequence reads: CASSPAGTSLIIRHEQFF. CDR3 nucleotides: TGCGCCAGCAGCCCCGCCGGGACGTCCTTGATCATTAGGCATGAGCAGTTCTTC.